This record concerns one T cell receptor beta chain sequence. Its antigen is currently unknown. This entry comes from a study of vaccination and CD4 T cells after COVID-19. Sequenced with the Oncomine TCR Beta short-read assay was DNA taken from cultured CD4+ T cells. MiXCR was run by TCRdb on the PCR reads, yielding one entry per CDR3 protein. The data show under 20,000 distinct CDR3 sequences, with around 42% seen just once and 3% held by the top ten. Germline CDR1 and CDR2: GTSNPN and SVGIG (reference sequence). Losses at the gene ends were 0 bases for V and 4 bases for J; bases not matched to a gene: 9. The CDR3 length is 16 residues. Treatment noted: roughly 11-day PBMC culture with coronavirus spike peptide pools or control peptides (ViraFEST assay). The PCR-positive dates, March through December 2020, came before the US Alpha, Beta and Delta variants.

This TCR derives from a human donor who had recovered from COVID-19. The genes are TRBV30 and TRBJ2-5, with 9 bases identical to TRBD2. The input for sequencing was CD4+ T cells from blood, cultured in vitro, taken after SARS-CoV-2 vaccination. Written as DNA, the CDR3 is TGTGCCTGGAGTGTACCGGGTAGCGGGGGAGGAGAGACCCAGTACTTC. It translates to CAWSVPGSGGGETQYF.